These 26 T cell receptor beta chains originate from one sample sequenced in a study of T cell repertoires in cytomegalovirus infection. TCRdb re-derived calls from the reads in MiXCR, one entry per CDR3 protein. The data hold 160,000 or so distinct CDR3 sequences, with 20% to 30% observed a single time. Sample: PBMCs. The receptors derive from a human donor in good health (CMV status not recorded). Some clones in this sample may be carry-over from other donors' samples.

This clonotype was observed a few times. J is TRBJ1-4 and V is TRBV7-6; 10 nucleotides agree with TRBD1. The CDR3 loop spans 15 amino acids. Trimming cost V 4 bases and J 6 bases; bases outside gene matches: 5. Looked up from germline, CDR1 is SGHVS and CDR2 is FNYEAQ. This CDR3 reads CASSSDRGRDEKLFF. Here the CDR3 DNA reads TGTGCCAGCAGCTCAGACAGGGGGCGGGATGAAAAACTGTTTTTT.

The genes are TRBV5-5 and TRBJ2-7; 9 bases match TRBD1. Germline V CDR1 and CDR2: SGHKS, YYEKEE (reference sequence). There are 16 residues in the CDR3. V trimming: 0 bases; J trimming: 5 bases; junction bases outside the gene matches: 9. CDR3 sequence: CASSLVIRTGANEQYF. In DNA form, the CDR3 reads TGTGCCAGCAGCTTGGTAATACGGACAGGGGCCAACGAGCAGTACTTC.

The CDR3 is CASSFRLQGSSGYTF. As DNA, the CDR3 is TGTGCCAGCAGTTTTAGGCTCCAGGGAAGCAGTGGCTACACCTTC. The rearrangement links TRBV27 to TRBJ1-2, with a weak D call TRBD1 (5 bases). Trimming removed 3 bases from V and 7 bases from J, with 18 bases in between. The CDR3 is 15 residues long. Germline V lookup: CDR1 MNHEY, CDR2 SMNVEV (reference sequence).

This clonotype was seen at least ten times. The chain carries TRBV11-2 and TRBJ1-5; D is unclear. CDR3 length: 14 residues. Germline V gene data show CDR1 as SGHAT and CDR2 as FQNNGV. Trimming stripped 3 bases from V and 3 bases from J, with 9 bases between. The CDR3 region has the DNA TGTGCCAGCAGCTTGCAGGCCCTCAATCAGCCCCAGCATTTT. This codes for CASSLQALNQPQHF.

The V and J genes are TRBV7-2 and TRBJ2-1, with TRBD2 identical over 11 bases. The CDR3 is 17 residues long. Germline V gene lookup returns CDR1 SGHTA and CDR2 FQGNSA. The V segment lost 5 bases and the J segment 8 bases; nucleotides outside the gene matches: 14. The CDR3, as DNA: TGTGCCAGCAGCACCCGTCGAACTAGCGGGGGTGTAGATGAGCAGTTCTTC. It yields the protein CASSTRRTSGGVDEQFF.

The J gene is TRBJ1-5, the V gene TRBV5-8, with TRBD1 matching over 7 bases. Germline values: CDR1 SGHTS, CDR2 YDEGEE. V gave up 3 bases and J gave up 1 base; unmatched junction bases: 1. The CDR3 consists of 14 residues. The CDR3 DNA follows: TGTGCCAGCAGCTCGGACAGGAGCAATCAGCCCCAGCATTTT. Amino acid sequence: CASSSDRSNQPQHF.

There are a few counts of this clonotype. V and J are TRBV15 and TRBJ2-1; 9 bases map to TRBD2. CDR3 length: 16 residues. Germline CDR1 and CDR2: LNHNV and YYDKDF (reference sequence). J was trimmed by 2 bases and V by 0 bases; bases with no gene match: 2. The CDR3 DNA sequence: TGTGCCACCAGCAGAGATTCTAGCGGGACCTACAATGAGCAGTTCTTC. Translated: CATSRDSSGTYNEQFF.

V is TRBV20-1 and J is TRBJ2-7; a possible D gene is TRBD2 (5 bases). The CDR3 length is 14 residues. Germline CDR1 reads DFQATT; CDR2 reads SNEGSKA (reference sequence). The ends were cut back, 5 bases at V and 0 bases at J, with 14 bases in the middle. CDR3 in DNA: TGCAGTGCTGTGGGGAGACGGGGCTCCTACGAGCAGTACTTC. This encodes CSAVGRRGSYEQYF.

This clonotype was recorded many times. J is TRBJ2-3 and V is TRBV29-1; D might be TRBD2 (5 bases). Germline values: CDR1 SQVTM, CDR2 ANQGSEA. V lost 8 bases to trimming and J lost 3 bases, with 12 bases between them. The CDR3 length is 12 residues. The CDR3 nucleotides read TGCAGCTACTCGGGGAGTACAGATACGCAGTATTTT. It translates to CSYSGSTDTQYF.

The chain recombines TRBV7-9 with TRBJ2-1, with TRBD1 as a possible D gene (5 bases). V was shortened by 2 bases and J by 15 bases, with 14 bases between the two germline ends. CDR1 and CDR2 (germline): SEHNR, FQNEAQ (reference sequence). The CDR3 sequence is 12 residues long. The CDR3 nucleotides are TGTGCCAGCAGCTTATCGGTGGGGCTTTGGTTCTTC. Encoded protein: CASSLSVGLWFF.

This clonotype was counted ten times or more. The chain couples TRBV7-6 to TRBJ1-3; D uncertain. The CDR3 spans 19 residues. Trimming took off 1 base at V and 0 bases at J, with 19 bases between the two ends. The germline V gene encodes CDR1 SGHVS and CDR2 FNYEAQ. CDR3 sequence: CASSLESAQRIFSGNTIYF. Written as DNA, the CDR3 is TGTGCCAGCAGCTTAGAGTCGGCGCAGCGGATCTTCTCTGGAAACACCATATATTTT.

The chain joins TRBV28 to TRBJ1-1; no definite D call. The germline gives CDR1 MDHEN, CDR2 SYDVKM. Trimming cost V 4 bases and J 1 base, with 13 bases left between them. This CDR3 has 15 residues. Here the CDR3 DNA reads TGTGCCAGCAGTTCAAGGGCCCCCGGGAACACTGAAGCTTTCTTT. This gives the protein CASSSRAPGNTEAFF.

This clonotype was counted at least ten times. The chain couples TRBV7-8 to TRBJ2-5, with D unclear. This CDR3 has 10 amino acids. V shed 5 bases and J shed 5 bases, with 3 bases lying between them. In germline, CDR1 is SGHVS, CDR2 FQNEAQ. CDR3 DNA sequence: TGTGCCAGCAGCGAGGAGACCCAGTACTTC. It yields the protein CASSEETQYF.

The rearrangement joins TRBV2 to TRBJ2-3, with D possibly being TRBD2 (5 bases). Per the germline V gene, CDR1 is SNHLY and CDR2 is FYNNEI. The V end lost 3 bases, the J end lost 5 bases, and 15 bases lay between the germline ends. This CDR3 spans 15 amino acids. DNA of the CDR3: TGTGCCAGCAGTGAGCGGGTCCAAATCAGAGATACGCAGTATTTT. This gives the protein CASSERVQIRDTQYF.

Turning to this clonotype: The junction departs from germline at one end; a sequencing error may be responsible. This chain links TRBV6-2 or TRBV6-3 with TRBJ1-5; TRBD1 agrees at 7 bases. Germline CDR1 MNHEY, CDR2 SVGEGT. The CDR3 length is 14 residues. CDR3 nucleotide sequence: TGTGCCATCAGTTTGACAGGGAGCCATCAGCCCCAGCATTTT. Protein product: CAISLTGSHQPQHF.

This clonotype was found a few times. The chain recombines TRBV19 with TRBJ1-5, with a tentative D call TRBD1 (5 bases). The CDR3 is 14 residues long. The V gene lost 10 bases and the J gene lost 0 bases, with 13 bases spanning the gap. Germline V lookup: CDR1 LNHDA, CDR2 SQIVND (reference sequence). CDR3 in DNA: TGTGCCACTAACCAGGGAAATAGCAATCAGCCCCAGCATTTT. As protein: CATNQGNSNQPQHF.

The sample holds many counts of this clonotype. This rearrangement joins TRBV27 to TRBJ2-7, with 12 nucleotides matching TRBD2. The V and J ends lost 0 bases and 6 bases, in that order; junction bases with no gene match: 9. The CDR3 spans 17 residues. The germline CDR1 and CDR2 sequences are MNHEY and SMNVEV (reference sequence). The CDR3 loop is CASSLSAPSGRGGEQYF. CDR3 sequence (DNA): TGTGCCAGCAGTTTATCAGCCCCTAGCGGGAGGGGAGGCGAGCAGTACTTC.

This clonotype was detected a few times. The genes are TRBV30 and TRBJ2-2, with a possible D match to TRBD1 (5 bases). Germline V gene sequence: CDR1 GTSNPN, CDR2 SVGIG (reference sequence). The V gene lost 2 bases and the J gene lost 0 bases, with 10 bases spanning the gap. The CDR3 runs 15 residues. The CDR3 protein is CAWSHRQPNTGELFF. In DNA form, the CDR3 reads TGTGCCTGGAGTCATAGACAGCCGAACACCGGGGAGCTGTTTTTT.

This clonotype was detected only a few times. This chain connects TRBV6-1 to TRBJ2-1; a weak D match, TRBD2 (7 bases). The germline gives CDR1 MNHNS, CDR2 SASEGT. The V gene lost 2 bases and the J gene lost 4 bases, with 15 bases spanning the gap. The CDR3 covers 16 residues. CDR3 amino acids: CASSERGGGLYNEQFF. The CDR3 nucleotides read TGTGCCAGCAGTGAAAGGGGGGGGGGACTTTACAATGAGCAGTTCTTC.

This clonotype has only a few counts. The chain uses TRBV5-6 and TRBJ1-4; perhaps TRBD1 as D (5 bases). The V end was cut by 0 bases, the J end by 0 bases, with 9 bases between. CDR3 size: 16 residues. CDR1 and CDR2 (germline): SGHDT, YYEEEE. The chain's CDR3 is CASSLAGGATNEKLFF. The CDR3 bases are TGTGCCAGCAGCTTGGCCGGAGGGGCAACTAATGAAAAACTGTTTTTT. The full variable domain, its missing parts supplied by reference TRBV5-6 and TRBJ1-4, is DAGVTQSPTHLIKTRGQQVTLRCSPKSGHDTVSWYQQALGQGPQFIFQYYEEEERQRGNFPDRFSGHQFPNYSSELNVNALLLGDSALYLCASSLAGGATNEKLFFGSGTQLSVL.

This clonotype was recorded many times. V gene TRBV7-2 combines with J gene TRBJ2-4; a possible D gene is TRBD2 (6 bases). This CDR3 comprises 14 residues. CDR1 is SGHTA and CDR2 is FQGNSA in the germline V gene. With 3 bases removed from V and 6 bases from J, the gap between germline ends came to 12 bases. The CDR3 sequence is CASSLDFGGNIQYF. The CDR3 coding sequence is TGTGCCAGCAGCTTGGACTTCGGGGGAAACATTCAGTACTTC. Together with reference TRBV7-2 and TRBJ2-4, the CDR3 gives the full variable domain: GAGVSQSPSNKVTEKGKDVELRCDPISGHTALYWYRQSLGQGLEFLIYFQGNSAPDKSGLPSDRFSAERTGGSVSTLTIQRTQQEDSAVYLCASSLDFGGNIQYFGAGTRLSVL.

The sample holds a few counts of this clonotype. This rearrangement joins TRBV11-2 to TRBJ2-3; 8 positions match TRBD2. The CDR3 runs 16 residues. Trimming cost V 1 base and J 1 base; bases outside gene matches: 4. Germline V gives CDR1 SGHAT, CDR2 FQNNGV. CDR3 loop: CASSLGEAGGTDTQYF. CDR3 DNA: TGTGCCAGCAGCTTAGGAGAAGCGGGGGGCACAGATACGCAGTATTTT.

The rearrangement joins TRBV29-1 to TRBJ1-1; TRBD1 aligns across 7 bases. CDR3 length equals 13 residues. Losses at the gene ends were 7 bases for V and 10 bases for J; bases not matched to a gene: 15. Looked up from germline, CDR1 is SQVTM and CDR2 is ANQGSEA. The DNA of the CDR3 is TGCAGCGCGCGGGCGACAGGGTCTGGCTCAGCTTTCTTT. It encodes CSARATGSGSAFF.

Only a few counts were recorded for this clonotype. J is TRBJ2-1 and V is TRBV28, with a weak D call TRBD1 (6 bases). Trimming shortened V by 10 bases and J by 13 bases, and 14 bases separated the two germline ends. This CDR3 contains 10 residues. In germline, CDR1 is MDHEN, CDR2 SYDVKM. CDR3 protein: CATQQQGQFF. The CDR3 DNA reads as TGTGCCACCCAGCAACAGGGACAGTTCTTC.

The genes are TRBV9 and TRBJ1-2, with D possibly matching TRBD1 (5 bases). Germline CDR1 and CDR2: SGDLS and YYNGEE. The CDR3 loop spans 11 amino acids. Trimming took 7 bases from V and 4 from J, leaving 8 bases between them. CDR3 loop: CASGGGYGYTF. In DNA, the CDR3 is TGTGCCAGCGGGGGAGGCTATGGCTACACCTTC. Variable domain in full (rest from reference TRBV9 and TRBJ1-2): DSGVTQTPKHLITATGQRVTLRCSPRSGDLSVYWYQQSLDQGLQFLIQYYNGEERAKGNILERFSAQQFPDLHSELNLSSLELGDSALYFCASGGGYGYTFGSGTRLTVV.

V gene TRBV5-4 combines with J gene TRBJ2-1; 11 bases fit TRBD2. Per the germline V gene, CDR1 is SGHNT and CDR2 is YYREEE (reference sequence). J lost 10 bases, V lost 4 bases, and 13 bases had no gene match. The length of the CDR3 is 16 residues. CDR3: CASSPGTSGAYGEQFF. CDR3 DNA: TGTGCCAGCAGCCCCGGGACTAGCGGAGCTTACGGGGAGCAGTTCTTC.